Each of the 10 T cell receptor beta chains below was sequenced from the same sample in a study of CD8+ T cells in alopecia areata. Once RNA had been extracted, it was reverse transcribed into cDNA to act as the sequencing template. Some clones are missing from TCRdb's copy, which holds only in-frame ones; the method was immunoSEQ multiplex PCR. This sample has about 42,000 clones, with 92% found just once. Treatment in this sample: oral pan-JAK inhibitor, 5-10 mg twice daily. Sequenced here: CD8+ T cells sorted from blood, sampled at week 24, from a patient treated with tofacitinib. The receptors derive from a human donor with alopecia areata.

Points on this clone: One end of the junction fails to match germline, which may point to a read error. V and J are TRBV7-7 and TRBJ2-5; no reliable D call. Germline V CDR1 and CDR2: SSHAT, FNYEAQ (reference sequence). The CDR3 runs to 13 residues. The CDR3 region is CASSFWLGETQYF. CDR3 DNA: TGTGCTAGCAGCTTCTGGCTAGGCGAGACCCAGTACTTC.

The sample holds a few counts of this clone. CDR3 bases: TGTGCCAGCAGTGACGTTGGGGGGAGCACAGATACGCAGTATTTT. It translates to CASSDVGGSTDTQYF. The chain combines TRBV6-4 with TRBJ2-3, with a tentative D call TRBD2 (6 bases). V was clipped by 2 bases and J by 0 bases, with 9 bases between them. The germline CDR1 and CDR2 sequences are MRHNA and SNTAGT. This CDR3 contains 15 residues.

The chain couples TRBV30 to TRBJ2-7; 11 bases are shared with TRBD2. V dropped 5 bases and J dropped 5; count of bases not matched to a gene: 5. The CDR3 contains 13 residues. Per germline, CDR1 GTSNPN and CDR2 SVGIG (reference sequence). DNA for the CDR3: TGTGCCTGGGGGGGACTAGCGGATGACGAGCAGTACTTC. It translates to CAWGGLADDEQYF.

V is TRBV4-3 and J is TRBJ2-1; D is ambiguous. Germline V lookup: CDR1 LGHNA, CDR2 YSLEER. This CDR3 contains 13 residues. V was shortened by 0 bases and J by 13 bases, with 13 bases between the two germline ends. The CDR3 DNA reads TGCGCCAGCAGCCAAGATGGTGGTGGATCTCAGTTCTTC. Translated: CASSQDGGGSQFF.

This chain joins TRBV7-8 and TRBJ2-2, with D perhaps given as TRBD1 or TRBD2 (6 bases each). The CDR3 sequence is 16 residues long. The V gene lost 3 bases and the J gene lost 3 bases, with 14 bases spanning the gap. CDR1 and CDR2 from the germline V gene are SGHVS and FQNEAQ. In DNA, the CDR3 is TGTGCCAGCAGCTTGAGGTTTAGGGGGGACACCGGGGAGCTGTTTTTT. It is translated as CASSLRFRGDTGELFF.

The chain is built from TRBV28 and TRBJ2-5; 10 bases fit TRBD2. The CDR3 covers 19 residues. Germline V gene data show CDR1 as MDHEN and CDR2 as SYDVKM. V trimming: 3 bases; J trimming: 1 base; junction bases outside the gene matches: 14. Here the CDR3 reads CASSFPLTVAGGFQETQYF. CDR3 coding DNA: TGTGCCAGCAGTTTTCCCCTCACTGTAGCGGGGGGTTTCCAAGAGACCCAGTACTTC.

The chain recombines TRBV19 with TRBJ2-7; 8 nucleotides match TRBD1. With V trimmed by 1 base and J by 3 bases, 2 bases remained unmatched. CDR3 length: 14 amino acids. Germline-derived CDR1 and CDR2 are LNHDA and SQIVND (reference sequence). CDR3 DNA sequence: TGTGCCAGTAGTATAGGGGGACAGGACTACGAGCAGTACTTC. It codes for CASSIGGQDYEQYF. The full variable domain, its missing parts supplied by reference TRBV19 and TRBJ2-7, is DGGITQSPKYLFRKEGQNVTLSCEQNLNHDAMYWYRQDPGQGLRLIYYSQIVNDFQKGDIAEGYSVSREKKESFPLTVTSAQKNPTAFYLCASSIGGQDYEQYFGPGTRLTVT.

The V gene is TRBV7-9, the J gene TRBJ1-1; perhaps TRBD1 as D (6 bases). CDR1 and CDR2 from the germline V gene are SEHNR and FQNEAQ (reference sequence). The V end was cut by 4 bases, the J end by 3 bases, with 15 bases between. The CDR3 runs to 15 residues. The CDR3 spells CASSSTMQGHTEAFF. The CDR3 DNA follows: TGTGCCAGCAGCTCAACGATGCAGGGGCACACTGAAGCTTTCTTT.

V is TRBV30 and J is TRBJ1-5; D might be TRBD1 (6 bases). CDR1 is GTSNPN, CDR2 SVGIG, per germline (reference sequence). V dropped 3 bases and J dropped 0 bases, with 15 bases sitting between them. This CDR3 spans 16 amino acids. The DNA of the CDR3 is TGTGCCTGGAGCTCTACAGGGCGCGATAGCAATCAGCCCCAGCATTTT. Translation gives CAWSSTGRDSNQPQHF.

Only a few counts were recorded for this clone. V is TRBV28 and J is TRBJ2-1, with a weak D call TRBD2 (6 bases). CDR3 size: 15 residues. Trimming cost V 6 bases and J 3 bases, with 15 bases left between them. In germline, CDR1 is MDHEN, CDR2 SYDVKM. The CDR3 nucleotides are TGTGCCAGCAGCCCCTCACGGGACTTCTACAATGAGCAGTTCTTC. This sequence encodes CASSPSRDFYNEQFF.